This T cell receptor (beta chain) appears in the sequencing data of a study of early T cells in non-severe SARS-CoV-2 infection. The CDR3 is 12 residues long. Germline V gives CDR1 SGHNT, CDR2 YENEEA. Trimming took 5 bases from V and 8 from J, leaving 11 bases between them. TCRdb called the 5' RACE reads again in MiXCR, with one record for every CDR3 protein. This sample has around 64,000 distinct CDR3 sequences, with 10% to 15% found just once. This TCR was recovered from an adult who was a healthcare worker with PCR-confirmed SARS-CoV-2 infection or an uninfected control (not recorded which). The V call is TRBV11-3, the J call TRBJ2-3, with D possibly TRBD2 on 5 matching bases. Sequenced material: whole blood, taken at baseline. CDR3 protein: CASSPGMGTQYF. For the CDR3, the DNA is TGTGCCAGCAGCCCGGGGATGGGTACGCAGTATTTT. Variable domain in full (rest from reference TRBV11-3 and TRBJ2-3): EAGVVQSPRYKIIEKKQPVAFWCNPISGHNTLYWYLQNLGQGPELLIRYENEEAVDDSQLPKDRFSAERLKGVDSTLKIQPAELGDSAVYLCASSPGMGTQYFGPGTRLTVL.